The following is a T cell receptor beta chain sequence with its context. This clonotype showed up many times. No antigen is known for it. The record has no base qualities; no much larger clone is one base away. This specimen belongs to a study of T cell repertoires in breast cancer (dated by TCRdb to the mid-2010s). Regarding the study in general: Samples profiled in the study came from tumors, lymph nodes and peripheral blood lymphocytes of breast cancer patients, along with peripheral blood from healthy control donors. Most of the roughly 20 patient tumors analyzed for shared TCRs were ER+/PR+. Controls included nine healthy donors of an age range similar to the patients. On average, sequencing produced approximately 500,000 sequences per sample, which came to 9.5 to 10 reads per input cell. Because breast cancer has a low mutational burden and common mutations are rare, the study reasoned that TCRs shared between breast cancer patients would target shared antigens. Tumors and tumor-involved lymph nodes were minced and digested with Liberase and DNase, then filtered through 70-um and 40-um filters. Tumor-free lymph nodes were processed with no enzymatic digestion, and blood samples were separated using Ficoll.

Inclusive of the bounding cysteine and phenylalanine, the CDR3 is 18 residues long. The kept DNA is CDR3 alone, 54 bases in frame from the first base. The junction shows trimming of 4 bases on V and 0 bases on J, and the gene matches do not reach 12 bases of it. From a lookup of the germline V gene, CDR1 and CDR2 are SGHTA and FQGNSA. The protocol used for the library was emulsion pairing. A second nested PCR with blocking oligos suppressed unpaired genes, then a third nested PCR added Illumina adaptors and barcodes. Each emulsion RT-PCR master mix held about 5,000-270,000 T cells and included C-region, Stepout and V-region primers. The Micellula Emulsion and Purification Kit was used to make the emulsions, and Qiagen OneStep RT-PCR reagents were used for RT-PCR. Pooled libraries were sequenced with paired-end 2 x 250 reads on an Illumina MiSeq. In the original analysis: In Galaxy, read pairs were joined and then clipped at the engineered overlap into separate alpha and beta files, and any unclipped reads were discarded. To assign alpha-beta pairs, the researchers used CompleteTCR, a MiTCR-based pipeline that relies on an R script to link chains sharing read cluster identifiers. TCR sequences seen only once, which were about 1-3.3%, were removed as potential sequencing errors. TCRdb took the public reads, trimmed them with fastp at Q25, ran MiXCR for clone calling and kept in-frame beta chains. Rows with a matching CDR3 protein are joined into one entry that keeps the most common DNA and genes. TCRdb, not the original authors, processed these V and J calls. Here the sample has about 40,000 distinct CDR3 sequences; less than 55% occur a single time. Around three fifths of the sample is held by the ten biggest clonotypes.

Study-wide conclusions, independent of this receptor: Shared TCRs were encoded by various nucleotide sequences, which suggests selection and expansion based on antigen. Because transcript abundance and primer differences skewed clone recovery, emulsion RT-PCR was regarded as qualitative rather than quantitative. Discarding singleton TCRs and sampling only part of each tumor may have missed genuine antitumor clones. TRBV7 predominance was observed among shared TCRs, which possibly reflected tumor recognition or mispriming bias from eight TRBV7 primers. Approximately 17 TCR pairs were shared across seven or more patient tumors and rarely found in control blood, suggesting possible tumor specificity. Compared with tumor-free nodes, tumor-involved sentinel lymph nodes shared about fourfold more TCRs with matched tumor repertoires (about 8.1% versus 2.2%).

To analyze paired alpha-beta TCRs of CD8+ T cells, the researchers used an expanded emulsion RT-PCR method with primers covering all TCR V genes. Before emulsion RT-PCR, CD8+ T cells were isolated with a CD8 positive selection kit and incubated overnight in roughly 10 IU/mL IL-2. Material for sequencing was CD8+ T cells. This chain is built from TRBV7-2 and TRBJ2-3, with TRBD2 identical over 8 junction bases. This receptor was taken from a pool of human donors with breast cancer or a healthy control (not recorded which). The nucleotides are TGTGCCAGCAGCTCAAGGCCCACTAGCGGACAAAGCACAGATACGCAGTATTTT. Its protein product is CASSSRPTSGQSTDTQYF.